The present entry profiles one T cell receptor (beta chain) with its context. The antigen remains undetermined. These data are taken from a study of T cell responses to AZD1222 COVID-19 vaccine. Study-level findings and limits: Across the whole spike, CD4 TCRs peaked at regions 160-218 and 743-854. Among the donors, most were white British and more were female, and clonal diversity was possibly underestimated. Recipients of two AZD1222 doses showed rising Spike-specific TCR breadth and depth.

The repertoire was sequenced with immunoSEQ multiplex PCR; TCRdb's copy has only in-frame clones and lacks some. This table holds about 110,000 clones, 70% to 90% found once. Sequences were derived from peripheral blood, sampled on day 0 of AZD1222 vaccination. The sequence was collected from an adult in good health.

The CDR3 reads CASSQGASPSNEQFF. The CDR3 DNA is TGTGCCAGCAGCCAAGGAGCGAGCCCCTCCAATGAGCAGTTCTTC. V usage is TRBV7-7 and J usage is TRBJ2-1; D unresolved. The CDR3 is 15 amino acids. The V and J ends lost 5 bases and 6 bases respectively, with 17 bases between them. The germline V gene has CDR1 SSHAT and CDR2 FNYEAQ (reference sequence).